This T cell receptor beta chain stems from a study of sequential checkpoint blockade in melanoma. In the study overall: After both sequences, patients received maintenance nivolumab.

Regarding treatment: randomized to nivolumab then ipilimumab (arm A) or the reverse (arm B). This clone showed up just a few times. Data came from immunoSEQ multiplex PCR; TCRdb stores just in-frame clones and leaves some out. The sample holds about 13,000 clones, approximately 22% seen once. V shed 2 bases and J shed 6 bases, with 16 bases lying between them. Germline loops: CDR1 MNHGY, CDR2 SAAAGT. CDR3 length: 15 residues. The chain links TRBV6-8 to TRBJ1-2; tentatively, D is TRBD1 (6 bases). This clonotype originated in a human donor with melanoma. Here the sequenced sample was tumor tissue (inferred from file names), taken from a patient given nivolumab and ipilimumab in sequence. The chain's CDR3 is CASSYPILGADGYTF. The DNA for the CDR3 is TGTGCCAGCAGTTACCCCATTTTGGGGGCTGATGGCTACACCTTC.